The 6 T cell receptor beta chains listed next were all sequenced from one sample in a study of blood T cell repertoires in COVID-19 (dated by TCRdb to the early 2020s). The protocol used for the library was the immunoSEQ multiplex PCR assay. The table comes from immuneACCESS by way of TCRdb, which keeps in-frame sequences with V and J called. Part of the clones is missing from these tables; in studies checked, under half for an unresolved V gene and the rest for unknown reasons. Across this sample there are tens of thousands of clones, with approximately 85% seen only once. In total, the top ten clones hold roughly 18% of the sample. Sequencing input: peripheral blood. Every receptor here comes from a human donor in a cohort sampled during active COVID-19.

The chain carries TRBV24-1 and TRBJ2-7; the match to TRBD1 covers 7 bases. The V segment lost 0 bases and the J segment 3 bases; nucleotides outside the gene matches: 1. The germline gives CDR1 KGHDR, CDR2 SFDVKD. CDR3 length equals 14 residues. The CDR3 DNA reads TGTGCCACCAGTGATTTGCGGACAGGCTACGAGCAGTACTTC. Translation: CATSDLRTGYEQYF.

This clone appeared once. The gene calls are TRBV10-3 and TRBJ2-7, with 7 nucleotides matching TRBD1. Trimming took 8 bases from V and 0 from J; bases not matched to a gene: 4. Germline V lookup: CDR1 ENHRY, CDR2 SYGVKD. This CDR3 has 13 residues. The CDR3 reads CAIGDSRSYEQYF. In DNA form, the CDR3 reads TGTGCCATCGGGGACAGCCGCTCCTACGAGCAGTACTTC.

The CDR3 sequence is CASSFRGWETQYF. The CDR3 bases are TGTGCCAGCAGTTTCAGGGGCTGGGAGACCCAGTACTTC. The gene calls are TRBV27 and TRBJ2-5, with D maybe TRBD1 (6 bases). Germline CDR1 is MNHEY and CDR2 is SMNVEV (reference sequence). Between the trimmed V and J ends, which lost 3 bases and 5 bases, there was a span of 10 bases. The CDR3 has 13 amino acids.

The chain recombines TRBV18 with TRBJ2-3, with 7 bases fitting TRBD2. The length of the CDR3 is 17 residues. Unmatched junction bases numbered 7, after V lost 0 bases and J lost 1 base. Germline V CDR1 and CDR2: KGHSH, LQKENI. Here the CDR3 reads CASSPPGRGGGTDTQYF. The CDR3 DNA reads TGTGCCAGCTCACCACCGGGAAGGGGAGGGGGCACAGATACGCAGTATTTT.

The chain combines TRBV27 with TRBJ2-5; the D is unclear. Trimming stripped 5 bases from V and 4 bases from J, with 14 bases between. CDR3 length: 14 amino acids. From germline, CDR1 is MNHEY and CDR2 SMNVEV (reference sequence). CDR3 loop: CASSAGSRPETQYF. The CDR3 DNA sequence: TGTGCCAGCAGTGCAGGATCCCGGCCAGAGACCCAGTACTTC.

This clone was observed a handful of times. V is TRBV13 and J is TRBJ1-1, with D perhaps TRBD1 (5 bases). V lost 3 bases and J 0 bases, leaving 8 bases between the germline ends. Germline-derived CDR1 and CDR2 are PRHDT and FYEKMQ (reference sequence). The CDR3 contains 14 residues. CDR3 DNA sequence: TGTGCCAGCAGCTTTCGACAGATGAACACTGAAGCTTTCTTT. It codes for CASSFRQMNTEAFF.